This note documents a single T cell receptor beta chain sequence. The data originate from a study of blood T cells in healthy people across ages. Then a second PCR, running roughly 7 to 11 cycles, was carried out with a sample-barcoded 5' primer and a J-beta primer mix. From the 5' RACE reads, TCRdb called clonotypes with MiXCR, one entry per CDR3 protein. The repertoire holds under 950,000 distinct CDR3 sequences, with 20% to 25% as singletons. Unmatched junction bases numbered 9, after V lost 4 bases and J lost 2 bases. Germline CDR1 and CDR2: SGHRS and YFSETQ. The CDR3 loop spans 15 amino acids. The donors, healthy Caucasians from Russia, were aged roughly 6 to 100.

This chain joins TRBV5-1 and TRBJ2-7, with 7 bases identical to TRBD1. Sequences were obtained from blood. The sequence was obtained from a man between 65 and 85 years old in good health. The CDR3 sequence is CASSPGTERTYEQYF. The CDR3 coding sequence is TGCGCCAGCAGCCCCGGGACAGAACGCACCTACGAGCAGTACTTC.